The rows below give T cell receptor beta chains drawn from one sample of a study of T-cell reconstitution after alpha-beta-depleted transplantation in children. TCRdb reprocessed the PCR reads with MiXCR, giving one entry per CDR3 protein. The sample gives about a million distinct CDR3 sequences, under 30% of which show up once; roughly 28% is in the top ten. Sequencing was performed on PBMCs, mostly from graft donor cells, taken 360 days after TCRalphabeta/CD19-depleted stem cell transplant. Source of these receptors: a boy younger than two who had a stem cell transplant for SCID, so the T cells may come from the graft donor. Both conserved end residues are part of each CDR3. Each record gives: clone size, D gene, V gene, J gene, CDR3 protein, CDR3 DNA. D genes are given only for firm matches. Where a row states a size, it is once, few, many or the class of an expanded clone; other rows omit it.

many	TRBD1	TRBV27	TRBJ2-1	CAQTSRDRYNEQFF	TGTGCCCAAACGTCCCGGGACAGATACAATGAGCAGTTCTTC
few	TRBD2	TRBV20-1	TRBJ2-1	CSAPDSGGYNEQFF	TGCAGTGCTCCTGATAGCGGGGGTTACAATGAGCAGTTCTTC
.	.	TRBV10-3	TRBJ1-5	CAISEQASNQPQHF	TGTGCCATCAGTGAACAGGCCAGCAATCAGCCCCAGCATTTT
once	.	TRBV7-9	TRBJ1-2	CASSLLAPTNGGGYTF	TGTGCCAGCAGCTTATTAGCTCCCACGAATGGGGGAGGCTACACCTTC
.	TRBD1	TRBV12-3/TRBV12-4	TRBJ1-2	CASTQDRRGYTF	TGTGCCAGCACCCAGGACAGGCGCGGCTACACCTTC
few	.	TRBV6-2/TRBV6-3	TRBJ1-1	CATYSGGLNTEAFF	TGTGCCACCTACTCGGGGGGGCTGAACACTGAAGCTTTCTTT
.	.	TRBV3-1	TRBJ2-3	CASSYVADTQYF	TGTGCCAGCAGCTACGTTGCAGATACGCAGTATTTT
few	TRBD2	TRBV15	TRBJ2-5	CATSRAIAGGKETQYF	TGTGCCACCAGCAGAGCAATAGCGGGGGGGAAAGAGACCCAGTACTTC
.	.	TRBV4-2	TRBJ2-1	CASSQVMGGGGPTSYNEQFF	TGTGCCAGCAGCCAAGTTATGGGCGGTGGGGGGCCGACCTCCTACAATGAGCAGTTCTTC
few	.	TRBV4-1	TRBJ2-7	CASSAGETGVRNEQYF	TGCGCCAGCAGCGCGGGGGAGACAGGGGTGAGGAACGAGCAGTACTTC
.	.	TRBV29-1	TRBJ1-1	CTTLHGGSTEAFF	TGCACCACCCTACACGGAGGGAGCACTGAAGCTTTCTTT
few	TRBD2	TRBV12-3/TRBV12-4	TRBJ2-5	CASSQAGGPRETQYF	TGTGCCAGCAGTCAGGCGGGGGGGCCACGAGAGACCCAGTACTTC
once	TRBD2	TRBV5-1	TRBJ2-5	CASSLTLAGLQETQYF	TGCGCCAGCAGTTTGACCCTAGCGGGACTCCAAGAGACCCAGTACTTC
.	TRBD1	TRBV6-1	TRBJ2-5	CASSPRTGRKTQYF	TGTGCCAGCAGTCCTAGGACAGGGCGGAAGACCCAGTACTTC
few	.	TRBV5-6	TRBJ1-4	CASSKDGLSGEKLFF	TGTGCCAGCAGCAAGGACGGGTTGAGCGGTGAAAAACTGTTTTTT
.	TRBD2	TRBV19	TRBJ2-1	CASSIAGTSGDEQFF	TGTGCCAGTAGTATAGCGGGTACTAGCGGGGATGAGCAGTTCTTC
.	.	TRBV12-3/TRBV12-4	TRBJ2-1	CASSLDGGHYNEQFF	TGTGCCAGCAGTTTGGACGGGGGACACTACAATGAGCAGTTCTTC
.	.	TRBV7-8	TRBJ2-3	CASSLAGSITDTQYF	TGTGCCAGCAGCTTAGCGGGCAGTATCACAGATACGCAGTATTTT
.	.	TRBV6-1	TRBJ1-1	CASSPRRISNTEAFF	TGTGCCAGCAGTCCCCGACGGATTTCTAACACTGAAGCTTTCTTT
few	TRBD2	TRBV4-2	TRBJ2-1	CASSLRDGSGGAYNEQFF	TGTGCCAGCAGCCTACGAGATGGTAGCGGGGGGGCCTACAATGAGCAGTTCTTC
many	.	TRBV24-1	TRBJ2-3	CATRSHEADTQYF	TGTGCCACCAGGTCCCATGAGGCAGATACGCAGTATTTT
.	.	TRBV10-1	TRBJ1-4	CASSEGGKGGEKLFF	TGCGCCAGCAGTGAAGGGGGAAAGGGAGGCGAAAAACTGTTTTTT
.	TRBD2	TRBV9	TRBJ2-7	CASSVGLGTSGEQYF	TGTGCCAGCAGCGTAGGGTTGGGGACTAGCGGGGAGCAGTACTTC
.	.	TRBV6-5	TRBJ2-3	CASSYYDSKQYF	TGTGCCAGCAGTTACTATGACAGTAAGCAGTATTTT